The rows below give T cell receptor beta chains drawn from one sample of a study of T cells in tumors after PD-1 blockade. Some clones are missing from TCRdb's copy, which holds only in-frame ones; the method was immunoSEQ multiplex PCR. The sample has about 10,000 clones; approximately 61% are singletons. The input for sequencing was tumor tissue, taken after anti-PD-1 treatment. All receptors derive from a human donor with basal cell carcinoma. Each CDR3 is given with its conserved first and last residue. The D gene is left open where the match is weak. For some rows the clone size is stated as once, few or many, or as a class when expanded; others skip it.

v_gene	abundance	len	j_gene	d_gene	CDR3aa	CDR3nt
TRBV30	-	15	TRBJ1-1	-	CAWRGGEVRNTEAFF	TGTGCCTGGAGGGGTGGTGAGGTACGCAACACTGAAGCTTTCTTT
TRBV10-3	-	17	TRBJ2-1	TRBD2	CAISAHTGTSAYNEQFF	TGTGCCATCAGTGCCCACACCGGGACTAGCGCCTACAATGAGCAGTTCTTC
TRBV27	once	13	TRBJ1-5	-	CASSSFSNQPQHF	TGTGCCAGCAGTTCTTTCAGCAATCAGCCCCAGCATTTT
TRBV4-1	-	16	TRBJ1-2	TRBD1	CASSTGQGQELAGYTF	TGCGCCAGCAGCACGGGACAGGGTCAAGAGTTAGCTGGCTACACCTTC
TRBV7-9	-	16	TRBJ1-6	-	CASSLGLQGYNSPLHF	TGTGCCAGCAGCTTGGGCCTCCAGGGGTATAATTCACCCCTCCACTTT
TRBV29-1	few	14	TRBJ2-7	-	CSVLTTGSSYEQYF	TGCAGCGTTCTGACTACAGGGAGCTCCTACGAGCAGTACTTC
TRBV7-8	-	14	TRBJ1-6	-	CASSLRAADSPLHF	TGTGCCAGCAGCTTACGGGCAGCTGATTCACCCCTCCACTTT
TRBV7-9	few	14	TRBJ1-1	TRBD1	CASSSGTGNTEAFF	TGTGCCAGCAGCTCCGGGACAGGGAACACTGAAGCTTTCTTT
TRBV5-1	-	15	TRBJ1-1	-	CASAAGGDLWREAFF	TGCGCCAGCGCAGCTGGCGGGGACCTTTGGAGGGAAGCTTTCTTT
TRBV18	few	13	TRBJ2-3	-	CASSPLDTDTQYF	TGTGCCAGCTCACCCCTGGACACAGATACGCAGTATTTT
TRBV4-1	-	15	TRBJ1-6	-	CASSQFDGYVSPLHF	TGCGCCAGCAGCCAATTCGACGGATACGTTTCACCCCTCCACTTT
TRBV6-2/TRBV6-3	-	14	TRBJ2-5	-	CASSPLRGRETQYF	TGTGCCAGCAGCCCACTCAGGGGAAGGGAGACCCAGTACTTC
TRBV28	few	15	TRBJ2-3	TRBD1	CASSPRQGYTDTQYF	TGTGCCAGCAGTCCCAGACAGGGATACACAGATACGCAGTATTTT
TRBV13	once	15	TRBJ2-5	-	CASSLRDRSQETQYF	TGTGCCAGCAGCTTGCGGGACCGCTCCCAAGAGACCCAGTACTTC
TRBV6-1	few	18	TRBJ2-1	-	CASSGGGTALVSYNEQFF	TGTGCCAGCAGTGGGGGGGGGACAGCCCTTGTTTCCTACAATGAGCAGTTCTTC
TRBV28	-	14	TRBJ2-1	-	CASSVLLTRNEQFF	TGTGCCAGCAGTGTCCTACTAACCCGCAATGAGCAGTTCTTC
TRBV7-9	-	13	TRBJ1-2	-	CASSLARVGGYTF	TGTGCCAGCAGCTTAGCGCGAGTGGGAGGCTACACCTTC
TRBV13	-	16	TRBJ2-3	-	CASSPEGGGYTDTQYF	TGTGCCAGCAGCCCTGAGGGGGGGGGATACACAGATACGCAGTATTTT
TRBV19	-	15	TRBJ2-1	TRBD1	CASSTGGQGVDEQFF	TGTGCCAGTAGTACAGGGGGACAGGGTGTGGATGAGCAGTTCTTC
TRBV5-1	-	14	TRBJ1-4	-	CASSLRHPYEKLFF	TGCGCCAGCAGCTTGAGGCACCCTTATGAAAAACTGTTTTTT
TRBV7-9	-	16	TRBJ2-2	TRBD1	CASSRMTGANTGELFF	TGTGCCAGCAGCCGCATGACAGGGGCGAACACCGGGGAGCTGTTTTTT
TRBV19	few	14	TRBJ1-2	TRBD1	CASSGRQGSDGYTF	TGTGCCAGTAGTGGCAGACAGGGTAGCGATGGCTACACCTTC
TRBV5-8	-	15	TRBJ2-2	-	CASIPTPKGTGELFF	TGTGCCAGCATCCCGACCCCCAAAGGGACCGGGGAGCTGTTTTTT
TRBV4-1	-	14	TRBJ2-7	-	CASSRGRDRDEQYF	TGCGCCAGCAGCCGCGGACGGGACCGGGACGAGCAGTACTTC
TRBV5-1	-	15	TRBJ2-7	-	CASSLGHRDTFEQYF	TGCGCCAGCAGCTTGGGCCACCGGGACACGTTTGAGCAGTACTTC
TRBV10-3	few	14	TRBJ2-5	-	CAISETRGAETQYF	TGTGCCATCAGTGAGACCAGGGGGGCAGAGACCCAGTACTTC
TRBV7-2	-	15	TRBJ1-4	-	CASSFGPSYNEKLFF	TGTGCCAGCAGCTTTGGACCGTCCTATAATGAAAAACTGTTTTTT
TRBV7-9	-	13	TRBJ1-4	-	CASSFLDSEKLFF	TGTGCCAGCAGCTTTCTCGACAGTGAAAAACTGTTTTTT
TRBV2	few	13	TRBJ1-6	-	CASRVEGNSPLHF	TGTGCCAGCAGGGTGGAGGGGAATTCACCCCTCCACTTT
TRBV13	-	17	TRBJ2-7	TRBD1	CASSHSDRGLLTYEQYF	TGTGCCAGCAGCCATTCGGACAGGGGATTGTTGACCTACGAGCAGTACTTC
TRBV7-3	few	14	TRBJ2-7	-	CASSLLQIPYEQYF	TGTGCCAGCAGCTTACTCCAGATTCCTTACGAGCAGTACTTC
TRBV18	-	16	TRBJ2-7	-	CASSRDGGASSYEQYF	TGTGCCAGCTCCCGGGACGGGGGAGCGAGTTCCTACGAGCAGTACTTC
TRBV16	-	14	TRBJ1-1	-	CASQIGGLNTEAFF	TGTGCCAGCCAGATAGGAGGGCTGAACACTGAAGCTTTCTTT
TRBV19	-	14	TRBJ2-5	-	CASSPRGRGETQYF	TGTGCCAGTAGCCCTCGGGGCAGAGGGGAGACCCAGTACTTC
TRBV20-1	-	11	TRBJ1-4	TRBD1	CSATDRVELFF	TGCAGTGCTACCGACAGGGTAGAACTGTTTTTT
TRBV13	-	14	TRBJ1-1	TRBD1	CASSLWTGGTEAFF	TGTGCCAGCAGCTTATGGACAGGGGGCACTGAAGCTTTCTTT
TRBV7-2	once	17	TRBJ2-3	TRBD2	CASSLRASGGSTDTQYF	TGTGCCAGCAGCTTAAGGGCTAGCGGGGGGAGCACAGATACGCAGTATTTT
TRBV14	-	14	TRBJ1-1	TRBD1	CASSPGQKIAEAFF	TGTGCCAGCAGCCCGGGACAGAAAATAGCTGAAGCTTTCTTT
TRBV19	few	16	TRBJ2-3	TRBD1	CASSTLGTGPGDTQYF	TGTGCCAGTAGTACCTTAGGGACAGGGCCTGGGGATACGCAGTATTTT
TRBV11-3	-	15	TRBJ2-3	-	CASSLGSRVEDTQYF	TGTGCCAGCAGCTTAGGGTCCAGGGTGGAGGATACGCAGTATTTT
TRBV4-3	-	14	TRBJ2-2	-	CASSRDANTGELFF	TGCGCCAGCAGCCGGGACGCGAACACCGGGGAGCTGTTTTTT
TRBV6-6	-	16	TRBJ2-6	TRBD1	CASSDRDSSGANVLTF	TGTGCCAGCAGCGACAGGGACAGCTCTGGGGCCAACGTCCTGACTTTC
TRBV7-3	-	13	TRBJ2-3	-	CASSPDYRDTQYF	TGTGCCAGCAGTCCGGACTACCGGGATACGCAGTATTTT
TRBV5-6	-	14	TRBJ2-1	TRBD2	CASNLSGRDNEQFF	TGTGCCTCCAACCTTAGCGGGAGGGACAATGAGCAGTTCTTC
TRBV7-3	-	13	TRBJ2-6	-	CASSSLGANVLTF	TGTGCCAGCAGCTCCTTGGGGGCCAACGTCCTGACTTTC
TRBV18	-	17	TRBJ1-4	TRBD1	CASSPDPPGTGGEKLFF	TGTGCCAGCTCACCGGATCCCCCTGGGACAGGAGGAGAAAAACTGTTTTTT
TRBV6-6	-	15	TRBJ2-1	-	CASSYSPGGYNEQFF	TGTGCCAGCAGTTACTCTCCAGGCGGTTACAATGAGCAGTTCTTC
TRBV24-1	-	15	TRBJ2-7	TRBD1	CATSGSGTGRHEQYF	TGTGCCACCAGTGGTTCGGGGACAGGGCGCCACGAGCAGTACTTC
TRBV7-2	-	18	TRBJ2-4	TRBD2	CASSDRGLAGLAKNIQYF	TGTGCCAGCAGCGATAGGGGTCTAGCGGGCCTAGCCAAAAACATTCAGTACTTC
TRBV7-2	-	17	TRBJ1-1	-	CASSPPGQGSSGTEAFF	TGTGCCAGCAGCCCCCCAGGGCAGGGGAGCTCGGGCACTGAAGCTTTCTTT
TRBV29-1	few	13	TRBJ1-4	-	CSVSSSTFEKLFF	TGCAGCGTTTCTTCGTCTACCTTTGAAAAACTGTTTTTT
TRBV6-2/TRBV6-3	-	14	TRBJ1-1	TRBD1	CASSYRPGGTEAFF	TGTGCCAGCAGTTACAGGCCAGGGGGAACTGAAGCTTTCTTT
TRBV30	-	12	TRBJ1-5	-	CAWSVQSGPQHF	TGTGCCTGGAGTGTACAAAGCGGGCCCCAGCATTTT
TRBV20-1	-	17	TRBJ1-3	-	CSASRTGRTSRGNTIYF	TGCAGTGCTAGTAGAACAGGACGGACCAGCCGTGGAAACACCATATATTTT
TRBV7-4	-	18	TRBJ2-4	TRBD1	CASSLSIMDRVSQNIQYF	TGTGCCAGCAGCTTATCGATTATGGACAGGGTATCGCAAAACATTCAGTACTTC
TRBV5-1	-	15	TRBJ2-2	-	CASSLSQGSTGELFF	TGCGCCAGCAGCTTGTCGCAGGGGAGCACCGGGGAGCTGTTTTTT
TRBV7-6	-	14	TRBJ2-1	TRBD2	CASSPRLAGIEQFF	TGTGCCAGCAGCCCTCGTTTAGCGGGAATAGAGCAGTTCTTC
TRBV23-1	-	15	TRBJ2-1	TRBD1	CASSYRAPGGDEQFF	TGCGCCAGCAGTTACCGGGCCCCAGGGGGAGATGAGCAGTTCTTC
TRBV20-1	medium-sized	11	TRBJ2-1	-	CSAREVYEQFF	TGCAGTGCTAGAGAAGTGTATGAGCAGTTCTTC